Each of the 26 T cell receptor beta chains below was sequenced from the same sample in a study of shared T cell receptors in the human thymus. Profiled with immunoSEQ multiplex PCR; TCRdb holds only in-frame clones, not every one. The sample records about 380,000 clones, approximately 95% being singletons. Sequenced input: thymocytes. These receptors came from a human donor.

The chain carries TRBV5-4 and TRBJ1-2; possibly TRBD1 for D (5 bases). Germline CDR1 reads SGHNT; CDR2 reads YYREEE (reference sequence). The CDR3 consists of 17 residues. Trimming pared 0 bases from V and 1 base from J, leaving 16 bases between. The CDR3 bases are TGTGCCAGCAGCTTGGCCGTGGCAGGGTTAGGTAACTATGGCTACACCTTC. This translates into CASSLAVAGLGNYGYTF.

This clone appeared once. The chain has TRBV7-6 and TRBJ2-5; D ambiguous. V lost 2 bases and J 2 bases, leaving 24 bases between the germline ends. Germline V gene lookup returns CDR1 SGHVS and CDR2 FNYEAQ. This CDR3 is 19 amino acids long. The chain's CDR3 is CASSLITHLSVEIQETQYF. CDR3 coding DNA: TGTGCCAGCAGCTTAATAACCCATCTATCGGTTGAGATACAAGAGACCCAGTACTTC.

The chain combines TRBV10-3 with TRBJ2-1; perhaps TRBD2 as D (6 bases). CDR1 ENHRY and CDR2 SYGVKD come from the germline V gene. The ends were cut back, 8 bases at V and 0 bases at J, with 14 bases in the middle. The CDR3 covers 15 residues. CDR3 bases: TGTGCCATCTCTTCTAGCGCTTACTCCTACAATGAGCAGTTCTTC. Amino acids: CAISSSAYSYNEQFF.

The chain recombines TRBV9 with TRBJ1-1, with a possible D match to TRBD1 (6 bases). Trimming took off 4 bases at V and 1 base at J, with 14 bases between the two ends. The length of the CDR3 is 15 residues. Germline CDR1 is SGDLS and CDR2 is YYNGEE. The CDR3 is CASSPRQAGNTEAFF. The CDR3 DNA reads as TGTGCCAGCAGCCCCCGACAGGCGGGGAACACTGAAGCTTTCTTT.

The CDR3, as DNA: TGCGCCAGCAGCCTAAACGGCATCAGGGGATCCTACAATGAGCAGTTCTTC. Its translation is CASSLNGIRGSYNEQFF. The chain joins TRBV5-1 to TRBJ2-1; D is possibly TRBD1 (6 bases). V was pared by 4 bases and J by 1 base, with 18 bases between. Germline V lookup: CDR1 SGHRS, CDR2 YFSETQ. CDR3 size: 17 residues. The variable domain in full, completed from reference TRBV5-1 and TRBJ2-1, reads KAGVTQTPRYLIKTRGQQVTLSCSPISGHRSVSWYQQTPGQGLQFLFEYFSETQRNKGNFPGRFSGRQFSNSRSEMNVSTLELGDSALYLCASSLNGIRGSYNEQFFGPGTRLTVL.

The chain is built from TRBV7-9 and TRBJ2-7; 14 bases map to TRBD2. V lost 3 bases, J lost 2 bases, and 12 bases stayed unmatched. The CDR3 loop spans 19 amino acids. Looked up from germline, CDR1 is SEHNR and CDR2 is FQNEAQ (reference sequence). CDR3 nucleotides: TGTGCCAGCAGCTTCGACGGGACTAGCGGGAGTCCTTGGCCCTACGAGCAGTACTTC. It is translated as CASSFDGTSGSPWPYEQYF.

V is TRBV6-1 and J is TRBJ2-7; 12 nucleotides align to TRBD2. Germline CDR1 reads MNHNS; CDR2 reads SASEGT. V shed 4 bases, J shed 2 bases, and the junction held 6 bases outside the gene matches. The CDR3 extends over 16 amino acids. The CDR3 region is CASSGRTSGKTYEQYF. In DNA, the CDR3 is TGTGCCAGCAGTGGCCGGACTAGCGGGAAAACCTACGAGCAGTACTTC.

CDR3 DNA: TGTGCCAGCAGCCTTCTCCAGGGTGGAGGTGGAAACACCATATATTTT. This codes for CASSLLQGGGGNTIYF. V and J are TRBV14 and TRBJ1-3, with a possible D match to TRBD1 (5 bases). Trimming took off 4 bases at V and 3 bases at J, with 16 bases between the two ends. The CDR3 sequence is 16 residues long. Per germline, CDR1 SGHDN and CDR2 FVKESK.

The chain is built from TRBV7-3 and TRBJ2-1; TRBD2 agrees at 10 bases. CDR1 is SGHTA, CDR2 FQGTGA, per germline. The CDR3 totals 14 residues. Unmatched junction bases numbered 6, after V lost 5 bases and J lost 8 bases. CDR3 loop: CASSPSGRKDEQFF. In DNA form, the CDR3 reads TGTGCCAGCAGCCCTAGCGGGAGAAAGGATGAGCAGTTCTTC.

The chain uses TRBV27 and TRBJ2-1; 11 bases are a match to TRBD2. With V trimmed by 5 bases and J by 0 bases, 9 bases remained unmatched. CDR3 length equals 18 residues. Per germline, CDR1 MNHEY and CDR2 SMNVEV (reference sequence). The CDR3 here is CASSLGLAGGASYNEQFF. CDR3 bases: TGTGCCAGCAGTCTAGGCCTAGCGGGAGGAGCCTCCTACAATGAGCAGTTCTTC.

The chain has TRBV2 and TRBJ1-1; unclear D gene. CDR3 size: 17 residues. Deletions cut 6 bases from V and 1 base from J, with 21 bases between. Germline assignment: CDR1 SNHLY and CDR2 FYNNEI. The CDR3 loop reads CASRWAGGLMWNTEAFF. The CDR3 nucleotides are TGTGCCAGCAGGTGGGCTGGAGGGCTGATGTGGAACACTGAAGCTTTCTTT.

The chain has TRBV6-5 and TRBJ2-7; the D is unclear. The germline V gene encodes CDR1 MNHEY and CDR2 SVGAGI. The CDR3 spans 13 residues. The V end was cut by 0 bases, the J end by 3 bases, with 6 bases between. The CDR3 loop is CASSYSVNYEQYF. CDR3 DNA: TGTGCCAGCAGTTACTCGGTGAACTACGAGCAGTACTTC.

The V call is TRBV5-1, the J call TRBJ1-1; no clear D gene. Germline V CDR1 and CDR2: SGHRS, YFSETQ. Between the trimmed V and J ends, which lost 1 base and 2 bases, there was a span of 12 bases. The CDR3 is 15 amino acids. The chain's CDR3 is CASSLKYVGNTEAFF. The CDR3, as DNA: TGCGCCAGCAGCTTGAAGTATGTGGGAAACACTGAAGCTTTCTTT.

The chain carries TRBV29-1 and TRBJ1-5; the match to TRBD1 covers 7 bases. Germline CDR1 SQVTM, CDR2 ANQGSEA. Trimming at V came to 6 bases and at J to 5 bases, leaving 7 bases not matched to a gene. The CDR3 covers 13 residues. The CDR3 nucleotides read TGCAGCGTCCGCGACAGGGCACATCAGCCCCAGCATTTT. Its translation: CSVRDRAHQPQHF.

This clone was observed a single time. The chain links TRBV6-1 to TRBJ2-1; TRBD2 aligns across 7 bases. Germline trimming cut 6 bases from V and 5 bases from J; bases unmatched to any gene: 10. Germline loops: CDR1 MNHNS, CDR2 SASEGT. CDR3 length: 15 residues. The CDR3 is CASRSLAGENNEQFF. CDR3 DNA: TGTGCCAGCAGATCGTTAGCGGGCGAAAACAATGAGCAGTTCTTC.

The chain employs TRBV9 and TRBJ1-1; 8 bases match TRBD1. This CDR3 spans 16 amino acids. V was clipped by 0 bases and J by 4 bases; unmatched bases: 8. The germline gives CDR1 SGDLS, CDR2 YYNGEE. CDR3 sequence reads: CASSVEGQGASTEAFF. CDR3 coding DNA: TGTGCCAGCAGCGTAGAGGGGCAGGGGGCGTCCACTGAAGCTTTCTTT.

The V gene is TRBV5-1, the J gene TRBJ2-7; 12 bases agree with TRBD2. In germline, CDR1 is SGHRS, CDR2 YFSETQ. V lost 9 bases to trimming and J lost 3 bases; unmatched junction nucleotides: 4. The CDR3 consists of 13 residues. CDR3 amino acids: CATSTSGSYEQYF. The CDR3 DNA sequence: TGCGCCACCTCGACTAGCGGGAGCTACGAGCAGTACTTC.

In nucleotides, the CDR3 is TGTGCCAGCAGTCCGACAGGGGGGCAAGAGACCCAGTACTTC. It translates to CASSPTGGQETQYF. The chain joins TRBV28 to TRBJ2-5; 9 bases map to TRBD1. Trimming at V came to 5 bases and at J to 2 bases, leaving 3 bases not matched to a gene. The CDR3 totals 14 residues. CDR1 is MDHEN, CDR2 SYDVKM, per germline.

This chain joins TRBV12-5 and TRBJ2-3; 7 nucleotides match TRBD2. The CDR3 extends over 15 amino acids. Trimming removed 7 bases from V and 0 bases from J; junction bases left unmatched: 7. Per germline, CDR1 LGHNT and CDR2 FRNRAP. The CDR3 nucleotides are TGTGCTAGTGCCGGGAGCGGGGATAGCACAGATACGCAGTATTTT. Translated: CASAGSGDSTDTQYF.

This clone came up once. CDR3 protein: CASSLGEVAGGRLFF. CDR3 DNA sequence: TGTGCCAGCAGCTTAGGGGAGGTAGCGGGAGGCCGGCTGTTTTTT. J is TRBJ2-2 and V is TRBV11-2; 10 positions agree with TRBD2. The germline CDR1 and CDR2 sequences are SGHAT and FQNNGV. This CDR3 spans 15 amino acids. V shed 1 base and J 13 bases; nucleotides not matched to a gene: 9. The full variable domain, its missing parts supplied by reference TRBV11-2 and TRBJ2-2, is EAGVAQSPRYKIIEKRQSVAFWCNPISGHATLYWYQQILGQGPKLLIQFQNNGVVDDSQLPKDRFSAERLKGVDSTLKIQPAKLEDSAVYLCASSLGEVAGGRLFFGEGSRLTVL.

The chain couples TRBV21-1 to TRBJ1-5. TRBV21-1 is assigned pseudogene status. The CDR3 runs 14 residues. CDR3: CASPGRYSNQPQHF. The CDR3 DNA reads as TGTGCCAGCCCGGGACGCTATAGCAATCAGCCCCAGCATTTT.

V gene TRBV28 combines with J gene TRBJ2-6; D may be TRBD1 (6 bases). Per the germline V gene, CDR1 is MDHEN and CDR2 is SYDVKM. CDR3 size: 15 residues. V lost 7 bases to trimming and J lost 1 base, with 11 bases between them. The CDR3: CASKYRESGANVLTF. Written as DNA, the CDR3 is TGTGCCAGCAAATACAGGGAATCTGGGGCCAACGTCCTGACTTTC.

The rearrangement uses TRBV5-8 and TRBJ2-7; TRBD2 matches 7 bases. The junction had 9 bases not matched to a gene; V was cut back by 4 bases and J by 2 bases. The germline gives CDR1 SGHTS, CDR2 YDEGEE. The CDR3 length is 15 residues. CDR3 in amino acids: CASSSGRGSAYEQYF. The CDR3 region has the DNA TGTGCCAGCAGCAGCGGGCGGGGGAGCGCCTACGAGCAGTACTTC.

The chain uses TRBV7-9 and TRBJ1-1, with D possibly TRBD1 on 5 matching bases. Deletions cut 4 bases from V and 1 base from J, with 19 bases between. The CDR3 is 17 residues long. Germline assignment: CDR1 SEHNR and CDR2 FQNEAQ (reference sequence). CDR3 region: CASSSSRGGWWNTEAFF. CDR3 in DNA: TGTGCCAGCAGCTCGTCACGGGGGGGATGGTGGAACACTGAAGCTTTCTTT.

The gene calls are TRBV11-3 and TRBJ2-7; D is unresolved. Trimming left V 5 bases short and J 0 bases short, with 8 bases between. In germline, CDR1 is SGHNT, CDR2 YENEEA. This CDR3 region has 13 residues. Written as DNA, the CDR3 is TGTGCCAGCAGCGAGTTATACTCCTACGAGCAGTACTTC. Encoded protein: CASSELYSYEQYF. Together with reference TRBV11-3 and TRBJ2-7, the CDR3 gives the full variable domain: EAGVVQSPRYKIIEKKQPVAFWCNPISGHNTLYWYLQNLGQGPELLIRYENEEAVDDSQLPKDRFSAERLKGVDSTLKIQPAELGDSAVYLCASSELYSYEQYFGPGTRLTVT.

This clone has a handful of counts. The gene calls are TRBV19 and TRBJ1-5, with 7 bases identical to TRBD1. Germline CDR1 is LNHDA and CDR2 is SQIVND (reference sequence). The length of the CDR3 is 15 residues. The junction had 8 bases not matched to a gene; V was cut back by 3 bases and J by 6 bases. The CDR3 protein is CASSIKGASGQPQHF. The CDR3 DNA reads TGTGCCAGTAGTATTAAGGGGGCTTCGGGTCAGCCCCAGCATTTT.